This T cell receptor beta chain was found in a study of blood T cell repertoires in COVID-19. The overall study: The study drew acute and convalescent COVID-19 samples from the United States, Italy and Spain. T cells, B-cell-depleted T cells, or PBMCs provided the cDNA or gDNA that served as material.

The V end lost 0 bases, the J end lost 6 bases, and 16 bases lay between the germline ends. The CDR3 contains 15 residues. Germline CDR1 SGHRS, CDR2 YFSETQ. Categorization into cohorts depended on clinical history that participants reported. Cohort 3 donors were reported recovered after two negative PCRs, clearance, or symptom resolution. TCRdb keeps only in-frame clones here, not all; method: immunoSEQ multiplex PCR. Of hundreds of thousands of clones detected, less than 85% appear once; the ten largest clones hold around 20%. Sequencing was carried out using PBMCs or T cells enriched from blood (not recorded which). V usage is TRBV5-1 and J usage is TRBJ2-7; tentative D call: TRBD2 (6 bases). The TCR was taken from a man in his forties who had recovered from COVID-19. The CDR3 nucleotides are TGCGCCAGCAGCTTGGAGTCCGGGAGTAGTTCCGAGCAGTACTTC. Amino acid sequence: CASSLESGSSSEQYF.